The 2 T cell receptor beta chains given below trace back to one sample, sequenced in a study of cytomegalovirus exposure and HLA in healthy donors. PCR used 60 Vbeta primers and 13 Jbeta primers. Produced via immunoSEQ multiplex PCR; TCRdb's table is partial and in-frame only. The sample holds more than 80,000 clones, about four fifths seen once. The sequenced sample consisted of PBMCs. These receptors were collected from a female donor in good health and CMV-seropositive.

This chain links TRBV21-1 with TRBJ2-3; the table's D call TRBD2 went unverified against the DNA. TRBV21-1 has pseudogene status. The CDR3 sequence is 21 residues long. The CDR3 loop is CASSSRSTSGRAILSTDTQYF. CDR3 nucleotides: TGTGCCAGCAGCTCCCGATCTACTAGCGGGAGGGCCATCCTCTCCACAGATACGCAGTATTTT.

The chain links TRBV5-4 to TRBJ1-2, with a tentative D call TRBD1 (6 bases). Deletions cut 3 bases from V and 8 bases from J, with 20 bases between. The germline V gene has CDR1 SGHNT and CDR2 YYREEE (reference sequence). The CDR3 has 15 residues. CDR3 residues: CASSSEVNRVSGYTF. The DNA for the CDR3 is TGTGCCAGCAGCTCGGAGGTAAACAGGGTCTCGGGCTACACCTTC.